Listed here is a single TCR beta chain. The sample comes from a study of blood T cell repertoires in COVID-19. Overall study context: From the United States, Italy and Spain came samples of acute and convalescent COVID-19.

As processed by the authors: It was from reference gene primer amplification that nucleated cell counts were estimated. Assay used: immunoSEQ multiplex PCR; TCRdb lists only in-frame clones, some missing. V and J calls and clone size are given by that table; D and trimming were obtained from the DNA. The data show more than 200,000 clones, 83% seen once. The sample taken for sequencing was peripheral blood. The receptor was isolated from a woman in her seventies with active or convalescent COVID-19.

CDR3 sequence reads: CSVEGGGGTQNNNEQFF. DNA of the CDR3: TGCAGCGTTGAAGGGGGGGGCGGGACTCAAAATAACAATGAGCAGTTCTTC. This rearrangement joins TRBV29-1 to TRBJ2-1, with D tentatively TRBD2 (7 bases). CDR1 and CDR2 (germline): SQVTM, ANQGSEA. CDR3 length: 17 amino acids. Trimming stripped 1 base from V and 5 bases from J, with 21 bases between.